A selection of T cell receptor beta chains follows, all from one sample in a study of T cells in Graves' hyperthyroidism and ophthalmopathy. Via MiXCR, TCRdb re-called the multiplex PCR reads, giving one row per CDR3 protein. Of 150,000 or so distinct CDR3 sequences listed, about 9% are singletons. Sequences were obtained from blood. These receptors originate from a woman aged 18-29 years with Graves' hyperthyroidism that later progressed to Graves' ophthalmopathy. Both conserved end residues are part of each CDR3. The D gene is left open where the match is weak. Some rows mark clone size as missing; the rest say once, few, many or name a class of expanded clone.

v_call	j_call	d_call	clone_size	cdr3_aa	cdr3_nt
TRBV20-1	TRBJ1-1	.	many	CSARRPDKNTEAFF	TGCAGTGCTAGACGTCCGGATAAGAACACTGAAGCTTTCTTT
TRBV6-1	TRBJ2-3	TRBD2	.	CASSSRGGAGADTQYF	TGTGCCAGCAGCTCACGGGGAGGGGCCGGCGCAGATACGCAGTATTTT
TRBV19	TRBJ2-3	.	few	CASKDISLTDTQYF	TGTGCCAGTAAGGACATTAGTCTAACAGATACGCAGTATTTT
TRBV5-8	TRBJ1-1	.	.	CASSRMKEAFF	TGTGCCAGCAGCCGAATGAAAGAAGCTTTCTTT
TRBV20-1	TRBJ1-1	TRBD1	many	CSARGGLRGMRTEAFF	TGCAGTGCTAGAGGTGGTCTCAGGGGGATGAGGACTGAAGCTTTCTTT
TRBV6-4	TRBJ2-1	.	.	CASSPGHSSYNEQFF	TGTGCCAGCAGCCCGGGACATAGCTCCTACAATGAGCAGTTCTTC
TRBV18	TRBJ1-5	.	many	CASSPLRQNSNQPQHF	TGTGCCAGCTCACCATTGAGGCAGAATAGCAATCAGCCCCAGCATTTT
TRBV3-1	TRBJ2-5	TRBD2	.	CASSQDMVSSGQETQYF	TGTGCCAGCAGCCAAGATATGGTCTCTAGCGGGCAAGAGACCCAGTACTTC
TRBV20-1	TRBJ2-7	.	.	CSARDWGGASYEQYF	TGCAGTGCTAGAGATTGGGGCGGGGCTTCCTACGAGCAGTACTTC
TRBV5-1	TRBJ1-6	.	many	CASSLRGELNSPLHF	TGCGCCAGCAGCTTGCGGGGGGAACTTAATTCACCCCTCCACTTT
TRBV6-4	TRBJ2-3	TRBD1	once	CASSERTGSTDTQYF	TGTGCCAGCAGTGAGCGGACAGGAAGCACAGATACGCAGTATTTT
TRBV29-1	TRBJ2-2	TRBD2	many	CSVESARLAGGRGELFF	TGCAGCGTAGAATCGGCCCGACTAGCGGGAGGACGCGGGGAGCTGTTTTTT
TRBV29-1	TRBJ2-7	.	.	CSVGIGWGPNEQYF	TGCAGCGTTGGGATCGGATGGGGGCCAAACGAGCAGTACTTC
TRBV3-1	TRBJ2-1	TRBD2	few	CASSPSGAGTYNEQFF	TGTGCCAGCAGCCCCAGCGGGGCAGGCACCTACAATGAGCAGTTCTTC
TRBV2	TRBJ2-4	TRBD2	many	CARHEPGGKNIQYF	TGTGCCAGACACGAACCGGGGGGAAAAAACATTCAGTACTTC
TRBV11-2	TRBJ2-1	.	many	CASSQRSLRDSSYNEQFF	TGTGCCAGCAGCCAACGTAGTCTGCGGGATAGCTCCTACAATGAGCAGTTCTTC
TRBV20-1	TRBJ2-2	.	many	CSAKGPSVGNTGELFF	TGCAGTGCCAAAGGACCTAGTGTGGGTAACACCGGGGAGCTGTTTTTT
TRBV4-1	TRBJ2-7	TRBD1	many	CASSPSEGQSSYEQYF	TGCGCCAGCAGCCCTTCTGAGGGACAGAGCTCCTACGAGCAGTACTTC
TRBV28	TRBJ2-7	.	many	CASRTPGQFEQYF	TGTGCCAGCAGGACCCCCGGACAGTTCGAGCAGTACTTC